In this sample, the clone carrying this T cell receptor beta chain turned up a few times. Its antigen is not known. This sample is drawn from a study of beta chain features in type 1 diabetes. Isolated RNA was reverse transcribed in full, so expressed TCRB transcripts were sequenced. Profiled with immunoSEQ multiplex PCR; TCRdb holds only in-frame clones, not every one. The data show 680,000 or so clones, around 15% seen once. Germline CDR1 and CDR2: MNHEY and SMNVEV (reference sequence). Between the trimmed V and J ends, which lost 6 bases and 5 bases, there was a span of 13 bases. The CDR3 is 13 amino acids. Broader study findings: When Type 1 diabetes patients were examined, their TCRB CDR3s proved moderately but significantly shorter in all four CD4+ subsets.

The sample comprised naive CD4+ T cells from blood. This chain joins TRBV27 and TRBJ2-5, with D possibly TRBD1 on 6 matching bases. The TCR originated in a man aged 18 to 29 with type 1 diabetes. CDR3 DNA sequence: TGTGCCAGCAGCTCAGGGGTCTGGGAGACCCAGTACTTC. Translation gives CASSSGVWETQYF.